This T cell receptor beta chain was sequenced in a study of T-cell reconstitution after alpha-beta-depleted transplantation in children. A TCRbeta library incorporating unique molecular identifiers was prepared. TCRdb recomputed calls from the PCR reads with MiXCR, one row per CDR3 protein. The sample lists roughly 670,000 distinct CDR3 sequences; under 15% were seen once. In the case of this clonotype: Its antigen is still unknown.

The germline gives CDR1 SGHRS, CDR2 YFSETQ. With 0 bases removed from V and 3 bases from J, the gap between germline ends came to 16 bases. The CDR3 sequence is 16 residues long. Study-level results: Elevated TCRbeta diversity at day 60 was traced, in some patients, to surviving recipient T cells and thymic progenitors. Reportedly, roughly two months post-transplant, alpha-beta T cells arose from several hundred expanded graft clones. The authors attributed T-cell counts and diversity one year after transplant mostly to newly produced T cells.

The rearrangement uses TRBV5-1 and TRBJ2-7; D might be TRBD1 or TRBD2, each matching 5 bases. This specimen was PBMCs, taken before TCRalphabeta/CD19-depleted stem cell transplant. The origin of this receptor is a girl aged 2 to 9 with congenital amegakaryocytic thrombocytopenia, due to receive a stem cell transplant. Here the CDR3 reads CASSLASQGVVYEQYF. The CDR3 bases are TGCGCCAGCAGCTTGGCTAGCCAGGGCGTAGTCTACGAGCAGTACTTC.